This T cell receptor beta chain was recovered during a study of resident and recirculating memory T cells in vitiligo. Across the whole study: Epidermis came from shave biopsies of lesional and nonlesional sites, plus PBMCs. Regarding the study as a whole: Vitiligo lesions lacked a unique dominant clone, and clonality varied.

Turning to this clone: Its antigen is unknown.

Some clones are missing from TCRdb's copy, which holds only in-frame ones; the method was immunoSEQ multiplex PCR. The repertoire holds 70,000 to 75,000 clones, with 91% as singletons. CDR3 length: 14 residues. The source material was blood. V and J are TRBV21-1 and TRBJ2-7; the D call of TRBD1 is as the table states it, not checked on the DNA. TRBV21-1 is a documented pseudogene. The source of this sequence is a male donor with vitiligo. The chain's CDR3 is CASSKRGRAYEQYF. CDR3 coding DNA: TGTGCCAGCAGCAAAAGGGGCAGGGCCTACGAGCAGTACTTC.